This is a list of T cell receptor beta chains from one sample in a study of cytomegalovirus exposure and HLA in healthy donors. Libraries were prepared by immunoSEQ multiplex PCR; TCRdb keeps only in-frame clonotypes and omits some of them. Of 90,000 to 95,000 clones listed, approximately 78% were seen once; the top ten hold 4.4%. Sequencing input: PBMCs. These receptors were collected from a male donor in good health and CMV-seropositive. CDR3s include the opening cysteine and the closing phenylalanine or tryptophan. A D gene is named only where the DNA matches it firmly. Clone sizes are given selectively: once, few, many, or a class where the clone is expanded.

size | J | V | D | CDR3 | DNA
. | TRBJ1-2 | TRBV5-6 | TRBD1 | CASSSPGQGYYGYTF | TGTGCCAGCAGCTCCCCCGGACAGGGATACTATGGCTACACCTTC
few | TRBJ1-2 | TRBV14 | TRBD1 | CASSHLETGGYTF | TGTGCCAGCAGCCACCTTGAGACAGGGGGCTACACCTTC
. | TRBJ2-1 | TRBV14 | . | CASSQVDFNEQFF | TGTGCCAGCAGCCAAGTAGACTTCAATGAGCAGTTCTTC
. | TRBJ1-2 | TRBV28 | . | CASGSEEIYGYTF | TGTGCCAGCGGATCAGAGGAGATCTATGGCTACACCTTC
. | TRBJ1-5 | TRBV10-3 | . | CAISESSQGNQPQHF | TGTGCCATCAGTGAGTCAAGCCAGGGCAATCAGCCCCAGCATTTT
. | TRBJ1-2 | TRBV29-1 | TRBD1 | CSVSSKSSGGYGYTF | TGCAGCGTCTCCAGCAAGTCCTCAGGGGGCTATGGCTACACCTTC
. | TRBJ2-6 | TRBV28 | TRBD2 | CASSSPGGSGANVLTF | TGTGCCAGCAGCTCCCCGGGAGGCTCTGGGGCCAACGTCCTGACTTTC
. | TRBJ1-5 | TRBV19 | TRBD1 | CASSLGQDRNQPQHF | TGTGCCAGTAGCCTCGGACAGGACCGCAATCAGCCCCAGCATTTT
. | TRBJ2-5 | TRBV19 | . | CASTRKVGEETQYF | TGTGCCAGTACGCGTAAAGTCGGGGAAGAGACCCAGTACTTC
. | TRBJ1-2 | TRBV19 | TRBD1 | CASSTQRQGQIHANYGYTF | TGTGCCAGTAGTACACAAAGGCAGGGACAGATCCACGCTAACTATGGCTACACCTTC
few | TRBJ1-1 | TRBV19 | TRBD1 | CASSGLRDRYTEAFF | TGTGCCAGTAGTGGGCTTCGGGACAGATACACTGAAGCTTTCTTT
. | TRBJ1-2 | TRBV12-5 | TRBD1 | CASGLGPGQGYGYTF | TGTGCTAGTGGTTTGGGGCCGGGACAGGGCTATGGCTACACCTTC
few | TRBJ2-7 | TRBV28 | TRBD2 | CASSLMGLVYEQYF | TGTGCCAGCAGTTTAATGGGACTAGTCTACGAGCAGTACTTC
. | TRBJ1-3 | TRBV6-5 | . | CASTPVPGNTIYF | TGTGCCAGCACCCCAGTCCCTGGAAACACCATATATTTT
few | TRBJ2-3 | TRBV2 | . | CASVGRRPFTDTQYF | TGTGCCAGCGTGGGGCGGCGGCCTTTCACAGATACGCAGTATTTT
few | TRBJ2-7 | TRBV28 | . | CASSLQGFSSYEQYF | TGTGCCAGCAGTTTGCAGGGTTTTAGCTCCTACGAGCAGTACTTC
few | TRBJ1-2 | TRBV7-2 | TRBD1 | CASSLDRTGGSDGYTF | TGTGCCAGCAGCTTAGACCGGACAGGGGGCTCGGATGGCTACACCTTC
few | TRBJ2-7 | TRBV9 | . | CASSVAGADYEQYF | TGTGCCAGCAGCGTAGCAGGGGCCGACTACGAGCAGTACTTC
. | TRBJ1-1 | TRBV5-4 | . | CASSLVLGSTEAFF | TGTGCCAGCAGCTTGGTTTTGGGGAGCACTGAAGCTTTCTTT
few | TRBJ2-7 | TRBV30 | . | CAWTEGRSKYEQYF | TGTGCCTGGACGGAGGGCCGATCGAAGTACGAGCAGTACTTC
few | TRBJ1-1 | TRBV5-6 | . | CASSLLGAVNTEAFF | TGTGCCAGCAGCTTGTTAGGGGCGGTGAACACTGAAGCTTTCTTT
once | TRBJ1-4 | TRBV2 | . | CASSEIGQIPLATNEKLFF | TGTGCCAGCAGTGAAATCGGACAGATACCCTTAGCAACTAATGAAAAACTGTTTTTT
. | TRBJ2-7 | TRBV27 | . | CASSSRVRAAYEQYF | TGTGCCAGCAGTTCCCGGGTCAGGGCCGCCTACGAGCAGTACTTC
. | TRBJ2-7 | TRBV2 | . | CASVPSVGEQYF | TGTGCCAGCGTCCCCTCGGTCGGCGAGCAGTACTTC
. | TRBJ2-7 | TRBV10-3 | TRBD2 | CAISESKLADYEQYF | TGTGCCATCAGTGAGTCGAAGCTAGCGGACTACGAGCAGTACTTC
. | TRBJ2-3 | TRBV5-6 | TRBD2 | CASSLGVAGGKADTQYF | TGTGCCAGCAGCTTGGGCGTAGCGGGAGGGAAGGCAGATACGCAGTATTTT
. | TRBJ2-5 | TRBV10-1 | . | CARPRGGQETQYF | TGCGCCAGGCCGCGGGGCGGTCAAGAGACCCAGTACTTC